The 15 T cell receptor beta chains in this list originate from one sample, sequenced in a study of blood T cell repertoires in COVID-19. Method: immunoSEQ multiplex PCR; TCRdb's copy keeps in-frame clones and lacks some. The data show 200,000 or so clones, approximately 90% seen once. Material: peripheral blood. The receptors shown here come from a man aged 55 to 69 with COVID-19, enrolled during active disease.

In its sample, this clone was seen once. The chain uses TRBV5-1 and TRBJ1-1; TRBD1 aligns across 9 bases. CDR1 SGHRS and CDR2 YFSETQ come from the germline V gene. The CDR3 is made up of 15 amino acids. The ends lost 5 bases at V and 0 bases at J; junction bases unmatched: 5. CDR3 in DNA: TGCGCCAGCAGGGCAGACAGGGGGATGAACACTGAAGCTTTCTTT. The encoded protein is CASRADRGMNTEAFF.

V is TRBV7-6 and J is TRBJ2-1; the match to TRBD1 covers 8 bases. Germline-derived CDR1 and CDR2 are SGHVS and FNYEAQ. The CDR3 contains 16 residues. J lost 8 bases, V lost 2 bases, and 11 bases had no gene match. The CDR3 loop is CASSLLDRGVGDEQFF. CDR3 nucleotides: TGTGCCAGCAGCTTACTTGACAGGGGTGTTGGGGATGAGCAGTTCTTC.

A few counts support this clone. The chain joins TRBV4-1 to TRBJ2-7, with TRBD1 identical over 10 bases. Germline assignment: CDR1 MGHRA and CDR2 YSYEKL. The J segment lost 2 bases and the V segment lost 2 bases, leaving 3 bases of the junction unmatched. This CDR3 has 15 amino acids. This CDR3 reads CASSQRDRGPYEQYF. The CDR3 DNA reads as TGCGCCAGCAGCCAACGGGACAGGGGCCCCTACGAGCAGTACTTC.

This chain uses TRBV13 with TRBJ2-1; 8 bases are shared with TRBD2. CDR3 size: 23 residues. Trimming took 2 bases from V and 7 from J; bases not matched to a gene: 31. CDR1 PRHDT and CDR2 FYEKMQ come from the germline V gene (reference sequence). The CDR3 here is CASSLSQSPGGSQLWPPENEQFF. The CDR3 DNA sequence: TGTGCCAGCAGCTTAAGTCAGTCCCCGGGAGGGTCTCAGTTGTGGCCTCCGGAGAATGAGCAGTTCTTC.

The genes are TRBV11-3 and TRBJ2-7; 12 nucleotides align to TRBD2. With V trimmed by 3 bases and J by 2 bases, 2 bases remained unmatched. The germline gives CDR1 SGHNT, CDR2 YENEEA. The CDR3 has 15 residues. CDR3 bases: TGTGCCAGCAGCTTGACTAGCGGGGGACCCTACGAGCAGTACTTC. Residues: CASSLTSGGPYEQYF.

Remarks on this clone: The same CDR3 arises from other DNA sequences in this sample as well. V is TRBV11-2 and J is TRBJ1-5, with TRBD1 as a possible D gene (5 bases). Per the germline V gene, CDR1 is SGHAT and CDR2 is FQNNGV. This CDR3 comprises 15 residues. V was cut by 0 bases and J by 7 bases, with 13 bases left in between. CDR3 in amino acids: CASSLDTGGNQPQHF. Here the CDR3 DNA reads TGTGCCAGCAGCTTAGACACTGGGGGGAACCAGCCCCAGCATTTT.

The rearrangement joins TRBV5-5 to TRBJ2-7; TRBD2 matches at 9 bases. With V trimmed by 4 bases and J by 0 bases, 5 bases remained unmatched. This CDR3 region has 15 residues. Germline CDR1 and CDR2: SGHKS and YYEKEE (reference sequence). CDR3 bases: TGTGCCAGCAGCCCGCTAGCGGGGAGCTCCTACGAGCAGTACTTC. Translated, it gives CASSPLAGSSYEQYF.

The genes are TRBV7-3 and TRBJ1-1; tentative D call: TRBD1 (6 bases). The CDR3 consists of 14 residues. The germline V gene has CDR1 SGHTA and CDR2 FQGTGA. Trimming cost V 5 bases and J 3 bases, with 13 bases left between them. CDR3 coding DNA: TGTGCCAGCAGCATACAGGGTGGGGACACTGAAGCTTTCTTT. It encodes CASSIQGGDTEAFF.

The gene calls are TRBV3-1 (or the pseudogene TRBV3-2) and TRBJ2-3; no clear D gene. The germline V and J ends were trimmed by 7 bases and 1 base, with 12 bases remaining between them. CDR1 is LGHDT, CDR2 YNNKEL, per germline (reference sequence). The CDR3 extends over 14 amino acids. Here the CDR3 reads CASMQAHRTDTQYF. In nucleotides, the CDR3 is TGTGCCAGCATGCAGGCCCACCGCACAGATACGCAGTATTTT.

In its sample, this clone was seen a few times. Here the CDR3 reads CASSLAEALETQYF. CDR3 DNA: TGCGCCAGCAGCTTGGCCGAGGCCCTCGAGACCCAGTACTTC. This chain uses TRBV5-1 with TRBJ2-5, with no clear D. Germline V CDR1 and CDR2: SGHRS, YFSETQ. The CDR3 spans 14 residues. The germline V and J ends were trimmed by 0 bases and 5 bases, with 11 bases remaining between them.

The rearrangement links TRBV14 to TRBJ2-7; tentative D call: TRBD2 (6 bases). CDR1 and CDR2 (germline): SGHDN, FVKESK. V was pared by 2 bases and J by 7 bases, with 15 bases between. The CDR3 is 14 amino acids. CDR3 amino acids: CASSQNFRAGEQYF. In DNA form, the CDR3 reads TGTGCCAGCAGCCAAAACTTCAGGGCGGGGGAGCAGTACTTC. Supplemented by reference TRBV14 and TRBJ2-7, the full variable domain reads EAGVTQFPSHSVIEKGQTVTLRCDPISGHDNLYWYRRVMGKEIKFLLHFVKESKQDESGMPNNRFLAERTGGTYSTLKVQPAELEDSGVYFCASSQNFRAGEQYFGPGTRLTVT.

The chain joins TRBV11-2 to TRBJ1-2; D is uncertain. CDR3 length: 13 residues. V was cut by 1 base and J by 3 bases, with 6 bases left in between. CDR1 and CDR2 from the germline V gene are SGHAT and FQNNGV. The CDR3 DNA follows: TGTGCCAGCAGCTTAGGTGTATACTATGGCTACACCTTC. This translates into CASSLGVYYGYTF.

The rearrangement links TRBV29-1 to TRBJ2-2; tentative D call: TRBD1 (6 bases). Germline V gives CDR1 SQVTM, CDR2 ANQGSEA. The CDR3 has 13 amino acids. The CDR3 is CSGDITNTGELFF. In DNA form, the CDR3 reads TGCAGTGGGGACATAACGAACACCGGGGAGCTGTTTTTT.

This chain connects TRBV2 to TRBJ1-1; 7 bases are shared with TRBD1. Germline CDR1 is SNHLY and CDR2 is FYNNEI. The CDR3 has 14 residues. The trim removed 4 bases at V and 1 base at J, leaving 3 bases unmatched. The DNA of the CDR3 is TGTGCCAGCAGTGTACAGGGGCAGAACACTGAAGCTTTCTTT. Protein product: CASSVQGQNTEAFF.

The rearrangement joins TRBV28 to TRBJ2-3; maybe TRBD1 (6 bases). The germline gives CDR1 MDHEN, CDR2 SYDVKM. The CDR3 contains 13 residues. The V and J ends lost 8 bases and 2 bases respectively, with 11 bases between them. In DNA, the CDR3 is TGTGCCAGCGGTAACAGGGACACAGATACGCAGTATTTT. This translates into CASGNRDTDTQYF.